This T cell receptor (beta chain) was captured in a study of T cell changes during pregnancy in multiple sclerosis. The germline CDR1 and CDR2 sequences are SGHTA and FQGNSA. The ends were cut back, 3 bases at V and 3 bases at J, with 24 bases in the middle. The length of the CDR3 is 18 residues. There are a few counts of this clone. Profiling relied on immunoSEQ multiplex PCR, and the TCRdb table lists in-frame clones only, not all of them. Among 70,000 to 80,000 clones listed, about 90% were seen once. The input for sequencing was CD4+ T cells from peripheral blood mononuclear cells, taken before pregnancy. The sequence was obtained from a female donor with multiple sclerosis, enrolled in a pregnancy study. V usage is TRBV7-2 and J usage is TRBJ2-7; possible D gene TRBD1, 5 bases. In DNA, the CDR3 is TGTGCCAGCAGCTTGGGGTGGCAGACAGCCTCAAGAAGCTACGAGCAGTACTTC. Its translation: CASSLGWQTASRSYEQYF.